The next 2 T cell receptor beta chains were all read from a single sample in a study of blood T cell repertoires in COVID-19. Generated by immunoSEQ multiplex PCR, the TCRdb table keeps only in-frame clones and is missing some. The sample contains around 300,000 clones, around 87% of which appear only once. The sequenced sample was PBMCs or T cells enriched from blood (not recorded which). All receptors come from a woman aged 18-30 years with acute COVID-19.

The gene calls are TRBV27 and TRBJ2-3; tentatively, D is TRBD1 (6 bases). The CDR3 extends over 16 amino acids. The V gene's germline CDR1 is MNHEY and CDR2 SMNVEV (reference sequence). V lost 1 base to trimming and J lost 0 bases, with 11 bases between them. In DNA form, the CDR3 reads TGTGCCAGCAGTTTATTGACAGGAGCTAGCACAGATACGCAGTATTTT. The encoded protein is CASSLLTGASTDTQYF.

The chain is built from TRBV5-1 and TRBJ2-3; a possible D gene is TRBD2 (6 bases). The germline CDR1 and CDR2 sequences are SGHRS and YFSETQ. The V end was cut by 7 bases, the J end by 0 bases, with 15 bases between. This CDR3 contains 15 residues. CDR3 sequence: CASAEYGTSTDTQYF. Written as DNA, the CDR3 is TGCGCCAGCGCCGAGTATGGGACTAGCACAGATACGCAGTATTTT. The full variable domain, its missing parts supplied by reference TRBV5-1 and TRBJ2-3, is KAGVTQTPRYLIKTRGQQVTLSCSPISGHRSVSWYQQTPGQGLQFLFEYFSETQRNKGNFPGRFSGRQFSNSRSEMNVSTLELGDSALYLCASAEYGTSTDTQYFGPGTRLTVL.